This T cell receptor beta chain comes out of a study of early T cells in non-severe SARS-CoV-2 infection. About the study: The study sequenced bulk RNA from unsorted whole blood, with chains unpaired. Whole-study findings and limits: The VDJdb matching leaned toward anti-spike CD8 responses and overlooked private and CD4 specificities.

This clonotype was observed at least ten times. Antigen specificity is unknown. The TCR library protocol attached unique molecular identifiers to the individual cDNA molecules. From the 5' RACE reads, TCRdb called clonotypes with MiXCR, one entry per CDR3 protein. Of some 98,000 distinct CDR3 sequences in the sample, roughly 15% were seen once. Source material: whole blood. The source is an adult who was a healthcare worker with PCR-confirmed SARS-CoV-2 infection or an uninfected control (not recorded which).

CDR3 nucleotide sequence: TGTGCCAGCAGCCTCGCCGGGACAAAATCCTACGAGCAGTACTTC. Its protein product is CASSLAGTKSYEQYF. The chain combines TRBV7-9 with TRBJ2-7, with D tentatively TRBD1 (6 bases). CDR3 length: 15 amino acids. Germline loops: CDR1 SEHNR, CDR2 FQNEAQ (reference sequence). Trimming cost V 5 bases and J 1 base, with 15 bases left between them.